Following are 3 T cell receptor beta chains from one sample sequenced in a study of human T cells and chemical hapten exposure. Using its own MiXCR run on the RACE reads, TCRdb lists one record per CDR3 protein. The sample shows about 350,000 distinct CDR3 sequences, 5.5% of them seen only once. Time point of the sample: pre-sensitization, week 0. The treatment was: therapeutic diphenylcyclopropenone sensitization with weekly scalp DPC. This material consisted of whole blood, taken in connection with sensitization to the hapten diphenylcyclopropenone (DPC). The origin of the receptors is a woman younger than 30 with alopecia areata. Some clones in this sample may be carry-over from other donors' samples.

V and J are TRBV3-1 and TRBJ1-4; D not resolved. V was trimmed by 1 base and J by 14 bases, leaving 14 bases between them. This CDR3 is 13 amino acids long. From germline, CDR1 is LGHDT and CDR2 YNNKEL (reference sequence). The CDR3 loop reads CASSQGRGRILFF. In DNA form, the CDR3 reads TGTGCCAGCAGCCAAGGGCGCGGGAGAATTCTGTTTTTT.

This clonotype was detected ten times or more. The chain couples TRBV10-3 to TRBJ2-7; maybe TRBD2 (5 bases). The germline gives CDR1 ENHRY, CDR2 SYGVKD. The V and J ends lost 6 bases and 5 bases respectively, with 11 bases between them. CDR3 length: 12 amino acids. The CDR3 bases are TGTGCCATCAGCCCCGCCGGGAACGAGCAGTACTTC. Translated, it gives CAISPAGNEQYF.

This rearrangement joins TRBV7-9 to TRBJ1-2; D perhaps matches TRBD1 (5 bases). Germline-derived CDR1 and CDR2 are SEHNR and FQNEAQ (reference sequence). This CDR3 contains 13 residues. V shed 2 bases and J shed 4 bases, with 8 bases lying between them. CDR3 DNA sequence: TGTGCCAGCAGCTTACTCGACAGCTATGGCTACACCTTC. As protein: CASSLLDSYGYTF.